The 27 T cell receptor beta chains presented below share a single source sample, sequenced in a study of cytomegalovirus exposure and HLA in healthy donors. PCR amplification relied on 60 Vbeta primers (plus 13 Jbeta primers). This table comes from immunoSEQ multiplex PCR, and its TCRdb copy is limited to in-frame clones, with some not included. Here the sample spans tens of thousands of clones, 70% to 80% being singletons. Sequenced sample: PBMCs. These receptors originate from a woman in her 30s in good health and CMV-seronegative.

The CDR3 region is CASSTQGQIRYEQYF. The CDR3 DNA reads TGTGCCAGCAGCACTCAGGGACAGATACGATACGAGCAGTACTTC. The V and J genes are TRBV21-1 and TRBJ2-7; TRBD1, the table's D call, was not compared with the DNA. TRBV21-1 has pseudogene status. The CDR3 is made up of 15 amino acids.

The chain couples TRBV2 to TRBJ1-4; 7 nucleotides match TRBD1. The germline V gene has CDR1 SNHLY and CDR2 FYNNEI. The junction had 3 bases not matched to a gene; V was cut back by 2 bases and J by 0 bases. The CDR3 is 16 residues long. The CDR3 coding sequence is TGTGCCAGCAGTGAAAGGGGACAGACAACTAATGAAAAACTGTTTTTT. It is translated as CASSERGQTTNEKLFF. Full variable domain (missing parts from reference TRBV2 and TRBJ1-4): EPEVTQTPSHQVTQMGQEVILRCVPISNHLYFYWYRQILGQKVEFLVSFYNNEISEKSEIFDDQFSVERPDGSNFTLKIRSTKLEDSAMYFCASSERGQTTNEKLFFGSGTQLSVL.

The V gene is TRBV30, the J gene TRBJ2-7, with TRBD1 identical over 7 bases. Germline CDR1 reads GTSNPN; CDR2 reads SVGIG (reference sequence). V lost 2 bases and J lost 4; bases outside the gene matches: 11. This CDR3 comprises 15 residues. This CDR3 reads CAWSKPRTGLYEQYF. The CDR3 DNA reads TGTGCCTGGAGTAAACCCAGGACAGGTTTGTACGAGCAGTACTTC.

The chain uses TRBV30 and TRBJ1-4; TRBD1 matches 7 bases. Losses at the gene ends were 5 bases for V and 5 bases for J; bases not matched to a gene: 11. The V gene's germline CDR1 is GTSNPN and CDR2 SVGIG (reference sequence). The CDR3 spans 15 residues. The CDR3 nucleotides read TGTGCCTGGGAGGAACCTGGGACAGAAAATGAAAAACTGTTTTTT. Encoded protein: CAWEEPGTENEKLFF.

In its sample, this clone was seen a few times. The chain joins TRBV5-5 to TRBJ1-5; D gene unclear. The CDR3 contains 14 residues. V lost 1 base, J lost 0 bases, and 5 bases lay in between. Germline loops: CDR1 SGHKS, CDR2 YYEKEE (reference sequence). The DNA of the CDR3 is TGTGCCAGCAGCTTGATAGTTAGCAATCAGCCCCAGCATTTT. This gives the protein CASSLIVSNQPQHF.

This chain uses TRBV6-6 with TRBJ1-1; D unclear. The germline CDR1 and CDR2 sequences are MNHNY and SVGAGI (reference sequence). Trimming left V 4 bases short and J 1 base short, with 10 bases between. The CDR3 sequence is 14 residues long. The CDR3: CASSFPLENTEAFF. The CDR3 DNA is TGTGCCAGCAGTTTCCCCCTAGAGAACACTGAAGCTTTCTTT.

The rearrangement uses TRBV7-4 and TRBJ1-4; D is perhaps TRBD1 (5 bases). CDR1 is SGHVT and CDR2 is SQSDAQ in the germline V gene. Trimming shortened V by 1 base and J by 0 bases, and 18 bases separated the two germline ends. CDR3 size: 19 residues. The CDR3 spells CASSLVTSQTRATNEKLFF. CDR3 nucleotide sequence: TGTGCCAGCAGCTTAGTGACGAGCCAGACCAGGGCAACTAATGAAAAACTGTTTTTT.

Remarks on this clone: The junction and the germline gene differ at one end; a read error may be behind it. The V and J genes are TRBV20-1 and TRBJ2-5; 7 bases are shared with TRBD2. CDR1 DFQATT and CDR2 SNEGSKA come from the germline V gene (reference sequence). The CDR3 has 11 residues. CDR3 sequence reads: CSADGGPRGDF. The CDR3 nucleotides are TGCAGTGCTGACGGAGGCCCACGGGGGGACTTC.

The chain has TRBV7-2 and TRBJ2-2, with D unresolved. The CDR3 contains 13 residues. V was shortened by 5 bases and J by 7 bases, with 11 bases between the two germline ends. Germline V gives CDR1 SGHTA, CDR2 FQGNSA. The CDR3 loop reads CASSANPGGELFF. In DNA form, the CDR3 reads TGTGCCAGCAGCGCAAACCCGGGCGGGGAGCTGTTTTTT. The full variable domain, with the rest looked up from reference TRBV7-2 and TRBJ2-2, is GAGVSQSPSNKVTEKGKDVELRCDPISGHTALYWYRQSLGQGLEFLIYFQGNSAPDKSGLPSDRFSAERTGGSVSTLTIQRTQQEDSAVYLCASSANPGGELFFGEGSRLTVL.

Only a few counts were recorded for this clone. The chain joins TRBV4-2 to TRBJ1-4; 7 bases agree with TRBD1. The V gene end was trimmed by 3 bases and the J gene end by 6 bases; junction bases not matched to a gene: 4. This CDR3 spans 14 amino acids. Germline V CDR1 and CDR2: LGHNA, YNFKEQ. Here the CDR3 reads CASSQTGPDEKLFF. CDR3 coding DNA: TGTGCCAGCAGCCAGACAGGGCCAGATGAAAAACTGTTTTTT.

This chain links TRBV28 with TRBJ1-2; no definite D call. The CDR3 loop spans 13 amino acids. In germline, CDR1 is MDHEN, CDR2 SYDVKM. V was cut by 3 bases and J by 6 bases, with 11 bases left in between. CDR3 sequence (DNA): TGTGCCAGCAGTTTTAATCTGTTTGATGGCTACACCTTC. Residues: CASSFNLFDGYTF.

The chain has TRBV10-1 and TRBJ2-2, with a tentative D call TRBD1 (5 bases). The V gene lost 5 bases and the J gene lost 3 bases, with 10 bases spanning the gap. CDR3 length equals 14 residues. Germline V gene data show CDR1 as WNHNN and CDR2 as SYGVQD (reference sequence). CDR3 amino acids: CASSSGLDTGELFF. The CDR3 coding sequence is TGCGCCAGCAGTTCAGGGTTGGACACCGGGGAGCTGTTTTTT.

This clone was counted between two and nine times. The rearrangement links TRBV4-1 to TRBJ2-7, with 8 bases fitting TRBD1. CDR3 length equals 14 residues. Unmatched junction bases numbered 6, after V lost 6 bases and J lost 2 bases. Germline V gives CDR1 MGHRA, CDR2 YSYEKL. DNA of the CDR3: TGCGCCAGCAGTCTGACAGGGGATACCTACGAGCAGTACTTC. Translating gives CASSLTGDTYEQYF.

The chain uses TRBV19 and TRBJ2-7; no clear D gene. V gave up 6 bases and J gave up 7 bases, with 16 bases separating them. There are 13 residues in the CDR3. The V gene's germline CDR1 is LNHDA and CDR2 SQIVND (reference sequence). The CDR3 DNA follows: TGTGCCAGTAGAAAGAACAGTGGGTCTGAGCAGTACTTC. Protein: CASRKNSGSEQYF.

V gene TRBV7-6 combines with J gene TRBJ1-2, with D possibly TRBD1 on 6 matching bases. The CDR3 contains 15 residues. Trimming took 5 bases from V and 6 from J, leaving 19 bases between them. The germline gives CDR1 SGHVS, CDR2 FNYEAQ. The CDR3 bases are TGTGCCAGCAGCCCCCGAGGCAGGGACATTGATGGCTACACCTTC. Protein product: CASSPRGRDIDGYTF.

The chain has TRBV6-1 and TRBJ1-1, with TRBD1 as a possible D gene (6 bases). Germline V gene sequence: CDR1 MNHNS, CDR2 SASEGT. Trimming stripped 3 bases from V and 0 bases from J, with 11 bases between. This CDR3 has 15 amino acids. This chain's CDR3 is CASSDGGALNTEAFF. The CDR3 DNA follows: TGTGCCAGCAGTGATGGGGGGGCCCTGAACACTGAAGCTTTCTTT.

The rearrangement joins TRBV7-3 to TRBJ1-1, with D unresolved. The CDR3 is made up of 13 amino acids. The V gene's germline CDR1 is SGHTA and CDR2 FQGTGA. V lost 6 bases to trimming and J lost 1 base, with 9 bases between them. The CDR3 is CASSPIRNTEAFF. CDR3 DNA sequence: TGTGCCAGCAGTCCAATCAGGAACACTGAAGCTTTCTTT.

The rearrangement joins TRBV30 to TRBJ1-3; tentative D call: TRBD1 (5 bases). Trimming took off 3 bases at V and 2 bases at J, with 17 bases between the two ends. This CDR3 is built from 16 residues. Germline V gene lookup returns CDR1 GTSNPN and CDR2 SVGIG (reference sequence). CDR3 DNA sequence: TGTGCCTGGAGCCTCCCCGGGGGGGTTACTGGAAACACCATATATTTT. This translates into CAWSLPGGVTGNTIYF.

J is TRBJ2-7 and V is TRBV7-8; 15 bases align to TRBD2. CDR1 is SGHVS and CDR2 is FQNEAQ in the germline V gene. The CDR3 is 17 amino acids. J gave up 3 bases and V 5 bases, and 8 bases lay outside the gene matches. CDR3 bases: TGTGCCAGCAGCCCAGGGACTAGCGGGAGGATCAACTACGAGCAGTACTTC. Encoded protein: CASSPGTSGRINYEQYF.

V is TRBV2 and J is TRBJ2-1, with 7 bases matching TRBD1. This CDR3 has 13 residues. Germline V gives CDR1 SNHLY, CDR2 FYNNEI. V lost 7 bases to trimming and J lost 6 bases; unmatched junction nucleotides: 6. The CDR3 loop is CASNINRGNEQFF. The CDR3 bases are TGTGCCAGCAACATCAACAGGGGCAATGAGCAGTTCTTC.

This chain uses TRBV29-1 with TRBJ1-2; D is perhaps TRBD1 (6 bases). The germline CDR1 and CDR2 sequences are SQVTM and ANQGSEA. The V and J ends lost 3 bases and 2 bases respectively, with 13 bases between them. This CDR3 comprises 14 residues. As DNA, the CDR3 is TGCAGCGTTGATCGGCAGGGGCAGAACTATGGCTACACCTTC. This codes for CSVDRQGQNYGYTF.

The V and J genes are TRBV4-1 and TRBJ1-4; 8 bases align to TRBD1. V lost 4 bases, J lost 0 bases, and 19 bases stayed unmatched. This CDR3 contains 21 residues. Germline V gene lookup returns CDR1 MGHRA and CDR2 YSYEKL. CDR3 loop: CASSPDKPLTGDSATNEKLFF. CDR3 bases: TGCGCCAGCAGCCCAGATAAACCTCTGACAGGGGACTCTGCAACTAATGAAAAACTGTTTTTT.

The chain employs TRBV30 and TRBJ1-1, with 7 bases matching TRBD1. After removal of 1 base from V and 2 bases from J, the junction contained 1 base not matched to a gene. In germline, CDR1 is GTSNPN, CDR2 SVGIG (reference sequence). The CDR3 totals 13 residues. The CDR3 DNA follows: TGTGCCTGGAGTGGGGACAGTAACACTGAAGCTTTCTTT. It codes for CAWSGDSNTEAFF.

This clone was counted between two and nine times. The gene calls are TRBV18 and TRBJ1-1; TRBD1 matches at 7 bases. The CDR3 length is 16 residues. With V trimmed by 3 bases and J by 1 base, 8 bases remained unmatched. The germline V gene has CDR1 KGHSH and CDR2 LQKENI. In nucleotides, the CDR3 is TGTGCCAGCTCACCCAGGGGGGACCTTTCGAACACTGAAGCTTTCTTT. Translated: CASSPRGDLSNTEAFF.

This chain joins TRBV10-3 and TRBJ1-5, with 9 bases aligning to TRBD1. Germline V lookup: CDR1 ENHRY, CDR2 SYGVKD. The ends lost 0 bases at V and 6 bases at J; junction bases unmatched: 12. This CDR3 spans 18 amino acids. The CDR3 region has the DNA TGTGCCATCAGTGAGTCGATTTGGGACAGGGCTTTTGGTCAGCCCCAGCATTTT. It is translated as CAISESIWDRAFGQPQHF.

The J gene is TRBJ2-1, the V gene TRBV30; D is possibly TRBD2 (6 bases). Between the trimmed V and J ends, which lost 1 base and 6 bases, there was a span of 16 bases. Germline V gene data show CDR1 as GTSNPN and CDR2 as SVGIG (reference sequence). This CDR3 is 15 amino acids long. For the CDR3, the DNA is TGTGCCTGGAGTGAAGGGCTCGGAGGGAGCAATGAGCAGTTCTTC. It encodes CAWSEGLGGSNEQFF.

The rearrangement links TRBV6-1 to TRBJ1-5, with a weak D call TRBD1 (5 bases). The CDR3 is 21 amino acids. V dropped 1 base and J dropped 0 bases, with 25 bases sitting between them. In germline, CDR1 is MNHNS, CDR2 SASEGT. CDR3 nucleotides: TGTGCCAGCAGTGAAGGCCAAGGTCAGGGCCGGGGGTATCGTAGCAATCAGCCCCAGCATTTT. It specifies CASSEGQGQGRGYRSNQPQHF.